A single sample is the source of the 8 T cell receptor beta chains below, sequenced in a study of Graves' ophthalmopathy and Graves' hyperthyroidism. Amplifying from RNA transcripts, the study obtained TCR beta CDR3 regions. The library came from an HTBI-primed first-round RT-PCR and a second-round multiplex PCR. TCRdb analysed the multiplex PCR reads with MiXCR anew, one entry per CDR3 protein. The sample gives around 670,000 distinct CDR3 sequences, 40% of which show up once; 44% is in the top ten. Source material: peripheral blood. The receptors shown here come from an adult man with Graves' ophthalmopathy.

This clonotype was seen a handful of times. A read error may produce the germline difference seen at one junction end. DNA for the CDR3: TGTGTCAGCAGCCAGGGCGCCATCCAAGAGACCCAGTACTTC. This translates into CVSSQGAIQETQYF. The rearrangement uses TRBV7-8 and TRBJ2-5; a possible D gene is TRBD1 (5 bases). Germline CDR1 reads SGHVS; CDR2 reads FQNEAQ. This CDR3 contains 14 residues.

This clonotype was recorded a few times. The chain recombines TRBV24-1 with TRBJ1-5; 9 bases are a match to TRBD1. Germline loops: CDR1 KGHDR, CDR2 SFDVKD. J gave up 6 bases and V 11 bases, and 10 bases lay outside the gene matches. This CDR3 spans 14 amino acids. CDR3 in amino acids: CASTNRDRVQPQHF. The CDR3 coding sequence is TGTGCCAGCACCAACCGGGACAGGGTTCAGCCCCAGCATTTT.

This clonotype showed up just a few times. The CDR3 carries no conserved terminal phenylalanine or tryptophan, so it likely arises from a read error. Because the CDR3's place on the DNA is in doubt, the DNA is left out and the CDR3 is given as listed by TCRdb. This sequence joins TRBV14 and TRBJ2-7; TRBD2 is the table's D call, not checked against the DNA. CDR1 and CDR2 (germline): SGHDN, FVKESK. A total of 15 residues make up the CDR3, ends included. The CDR3: CASSQRFNGNPSAFL.

Note on this clonotype: A much larger clone sits a single nucleotide away, making a read error possible. This sequence joins TRBV11-2 and TRBJ2-7, with a tentative D call TRBD1 (6 bases). The CDR3 contains 14 residues. Germline CDR1 SGHAT, CDR2 FQNNGV. The CDR3 DNA sequence: TGTACCAGCAGCTGGAGAGGACAGTCCTACGAGCAGTACTTC. It is translated as CTSSWRGQSYEQYF.

J is TRBJ1-2 and V is TRBV7-9; 7 positions agree with TRBD1. Germline lookup yields CDR1 SEHNR and CDR2 FQNEAQ (reference sequence). Trimming cost V 4 bases and J 4 bases; bases outside gene matches: 6. The length of the CDR3 is 14 residues. CDR3 protein: CASSSGQLIYGYTF. DNA for the CDR3: TGTGCCAGCAGCTCGGGACAGCTTATCTATGGCTACACCTTC.

The rearrangement joins TRBV25-1 to TRBJ2-7; D call uncertain. The closer fit of TRBJ2-1 to the DNA end suggests the J call may be wrong. The CDR3 has 12 residues. CDR1 and CDR2 (germline): MGHDK, SYGVNS. CDR3 region: CASSDGRDEQFF. The CDR3 DNA sequence: TGTGCCAGCAGTGACGGCCGCGATGAGCAGTTCTTC.

The chain employs TRBV9 and TRBJ1-6; the match to TRBD1 covers 9 bases. The CDR3 runs 16 residues. Germline-derived CDR1 and CDR2 are SGDLS and YYNGEE. With 6 bases clipped from V and 9 bases from J, the junction kept 13 bases outside the gene matches. The CDR3 is CASNPVGGQGGSPLHF. As DNA, the CDR3 is TGTGCCAGCAACCCGGTAGGGGGACAGGGTGGTTCACCCCTCCACTTT. Full variable domain (remainder filled in from reference TRBV9 and TRBJ1-6): DSGVTQTPKHLITATGQRVTLRCSPRSGDLSVYWYQQSLDQGLQFLIQYYNGEERAKGNILERFSAQQFPDLHSELNLSSLELGDSALYFCASNPVGGQGGSPLHFGNGTRLTVT.

This clonotype was seen at least ten times. The chain has TRBV29-1 and TRBJ1-1; D perhaps matches TRBD1 (5 bases). Germline assignment: CDR1 SQVTM and CDR2 ANQGSEA. V was pared by 5 bases and J by 0 bases, with 10 bases between. This CDR3 has 13 amino acids. CDR3 amino acids: CSVRGWMNTEAFF. The CDR3 region has the DNA TGCAGCGTTCGGGGGTGGATGAACACTGAAGCTTTCTTT.